The sequence of this T cell receptor (beta chain) was determined in a study of regulatory T cells in long-lasting Graves disease. The trim removed 7 bases at V and 5 bases at J, leaving 7 bases unmatched. Per the germline V gene, CDR1 is SQVTM and CDR2 is ANQGSEA. The CDR3 consists of 13 residues. Sample time point: newly diagnosed GD, antithyroid drugs for less than 3 months. Scientists built the TCR library using RNA that was extracted from PBMCs. Assembly of TCR beta libraries relied on iRepertoire HTBI primers together with Arm-PCR of CDR3 regions. Via MiXCR, TCRdb re-called the multiplex PCR reads, giving one row per CDR3 protein. Here the sample spans roughly 420,000 distinct CDR3 sequences, approximately 14% being singletons. These data were likewise used in another study, on T cells in Graves' hyperthyroidism and ophthalmopathy.

This rearrangement joins TRBV29-1 to TRBJ1-4; the match to TRBD1 covers 7 bases. The sequencing used peripheral blood mononuclear cells (PBMCs), collected at new diagnosis, from a patient treated with antithyroid drugs. The TCR comes from a woman in her fifties or sixties with Graves disease. CDR3 DNA sequence: TGCAGCGGGAGACAGGGTCCGAATGAAAAACTGTTTTTT. It codes for CSGRQGPNEKLFF.